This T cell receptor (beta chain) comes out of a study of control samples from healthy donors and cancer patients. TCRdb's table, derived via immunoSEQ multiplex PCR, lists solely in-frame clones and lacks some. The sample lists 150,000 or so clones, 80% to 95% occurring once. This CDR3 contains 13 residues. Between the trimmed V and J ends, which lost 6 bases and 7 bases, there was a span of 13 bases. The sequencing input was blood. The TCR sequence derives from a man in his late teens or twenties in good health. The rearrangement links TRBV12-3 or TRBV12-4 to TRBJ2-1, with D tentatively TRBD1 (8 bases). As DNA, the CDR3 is TGTGCCAGCAGACTACAGGGGGGGAATGAGCAGTTCTTC. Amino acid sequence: CASRLQGGNEQFF.